What follows are 7 T cell receptor beta chains derived from one specimen sequenced in a study of blood T cell repertoires in COVID-19. Produced via immunoSEQ multiplex PCR; TCRdb's table is partial and in-frame only. The table lists approximately 100,000 clones, 80% to 90% of them singletons. Sample: peripheral blood. The receptors shown here come from a woman older than 75 with acute or convalescent COVID-19.

The chain combines TRBV4-3 with TRBJ2-1; 7 bases agree with TRBD1. The CDR3 loop spans 14 amino acids. V dropped 1 base and J dropped 4; count of bases not matched to a gene: 1. Germline V gene data show CDR1 as LGHNA and CDR2 as YSLEER. This CDR3 reads CASSQGDRYNEQFF. In DNA form, the CDR3 reads TGCGCCAGCAGCCAAGGGGACAGATACAATGAGCAGTTCTTC.

This chain connects TRBV9 to TRBJ2-5; 9 bases match TRBD2. V was pared by 4 bases and J by 2 bases, with 3 bases of the junction left unmatched. The CDR3 is 14 amino acids. Germline lookup yields CDR1 SGDLS and CDR2 YYNGEE. CDR3 bases: TGTGCCAGCAGCACGACTAGCGGACAAGAGACCCAGTACTTC. Amino acid sequence: CASSTTSGQETQYF.

The chain combines TRBV9 with TRBJ2-1, with TRBD1 matching 8 bases. V lost 5 bases to trimming and J lost 7 bases; unmatched junction nucleotides: 5. Germline-derived CDR1 and CDR2 are SGDLS and YYNGEE. The CDR3 runs 13 residues. The CDR3 spells CASSPRTGNEQFF. CDR3 DNA: TGTGCCAGCAGTCCGAGGACAGGGAATGAGCAGTTCTTC.

This clone was counted only a few times. The chain recombines TRBV19 with TRBJ1-2, with 7 nucleotides matching TRBD1. The CDR3 is made up of 14 amino acids. The J segment lost 4 bases and the V segment lost 6 bases, leaving 8 bases of the junction unmatched. The V gene's germline CDR1 is LNHDA and CDR2 SQIVND (reference sequence). The CDR3 protein is CASSRQGEGYGYTF. The CDR3 DNA follows: TGTGCCAGTAGCCGACAGGGAGAGGGCTATGGCTACACCTTC.

The rearrangement uses TRBV28 and TRBJ2-7; 10 bases fit TRBD1. The CDR3 extends over 15 amino acids. Per germline, CDR1 MDHEN and CDR2 SYDVKM. Trimming removed 3 bases from V and 1 base from J; junction bases left unmatched: 3. The CDR3 here is CASSFGGQGSYEQYF. The CDR3 bases are TGTGCCAGCAGTTTTGGGGGACAGGGGTCCTACGAGCAGTACTTC.

This sequence joins TRBV2 and TRBJ2-1; D perhaps matches TRBD1 (6 bases). Trimming removed 5 bases at V and 9 bases at J, with 14 bases between. The CDR3 spans 13 residues. CDR1 is SNHLY and CDR2 is FYNNEI in the germline V gene. CDR3 sequence: CASSPQGSGEQFF. CDR3 sequence (DNA): TGTGCCAGCAGTCCCCAGGGGTCGGGTGAGCAGTTCTTC.

The gene calls are TRBV18 and TRBJ1-4; TRBD1 agrees at 8 bases. This CDR3 has 14 amino acids. Germline V gives CDR1 KGHSH, CDR2 LQKENI. Trimming cost V 4 bases and J 7 bases; bases outside gene matches: 5. CDR3 in DNA: TGTGCCAGCTCACGACAGGGGTCGCGTGAAAAACTGTTTTTT. This codes for CASSRQGSREKLFF. The full variable domain, its missing parts supplied by reference TRBV18 and TRBJ1-4, is NAGVMQNPRHLVRRRGQEARLRCSPMKGHSHVYWYRQLPEEGLKFMVYLQKENIIDESGMPKERFSAEFPKEGPSILRIQQVVRGDSAAYFCASSRQGSREKLFFGSGTQLSVL.